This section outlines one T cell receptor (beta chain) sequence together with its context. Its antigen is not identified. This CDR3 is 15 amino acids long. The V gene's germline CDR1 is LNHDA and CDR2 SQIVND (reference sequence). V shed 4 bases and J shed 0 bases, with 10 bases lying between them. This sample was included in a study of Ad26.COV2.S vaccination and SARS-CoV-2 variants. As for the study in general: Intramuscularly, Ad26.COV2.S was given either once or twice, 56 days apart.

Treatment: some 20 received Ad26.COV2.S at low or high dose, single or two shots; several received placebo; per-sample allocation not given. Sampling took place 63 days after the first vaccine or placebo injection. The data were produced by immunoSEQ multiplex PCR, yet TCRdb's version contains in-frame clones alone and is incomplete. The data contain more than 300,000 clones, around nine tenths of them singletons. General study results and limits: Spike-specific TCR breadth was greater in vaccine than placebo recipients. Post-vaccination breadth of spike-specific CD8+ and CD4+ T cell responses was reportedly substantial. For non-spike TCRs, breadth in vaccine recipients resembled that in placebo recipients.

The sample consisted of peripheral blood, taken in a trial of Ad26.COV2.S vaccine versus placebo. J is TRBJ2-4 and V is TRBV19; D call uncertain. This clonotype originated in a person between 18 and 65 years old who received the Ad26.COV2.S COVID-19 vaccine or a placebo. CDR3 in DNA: TGTGCCAGTAGTACCAGAAACTTAGCCAAAAACATTCAGTACTTC. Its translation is CASSTRNLAKNIQYF.